This TCR beta chain was captured by sequencing in a study of a mutant IDH1 vaccine in newly diagnosed glioma. On the study more broadly: Among treated patients, around 62% were male and around 40% female, and mean age was about 40 years. The earlier regimen, radiotherapy, temozolomide, or both, was most often both.

Time point indicated: week 11, during vaccination. Vaccination comprised doses that each held 300 ug of mutant IDH1 20-mer peptide, plus topical imiquimod. The donor cohort comprised cases of new WHO grade 3 or 4 IDH1-mutant, ATRX-lost astrocytoma. On this clone: What it binds is unknown.

V shed 3 bases and J shed 7 bases, with 13 bases lying between them. The CDR3 consists of 13 residues. Germline-derived CDR1 and CDR2 are SQVTM and ANQGSEA. Libraries were prepared by immunoSEQ multiplex PCR; TCRdb keeps only in-frame clonotypes and omits some of them. The profile shows roughly 130,000 clones, about four fifths of them singletons. This clonotype was obtained from a man between 40 and 49 years old with glioma. This specimen consisted of PBMCs, obtained from a glioma patient whose treatment included an IDH1 peptide vaccine. The chain carries TRBV29-1 and TRBJ2-1; D is undetermined. CDR3 loop: CSVDYKFGNEQFF. The CDR3 DNA follows: TGCAGCGTTGATTATAAATTTGGGAATGAGCAGTTCTTC.